This TCR beta chain was identified during a study of Ad26.COV2.S vaccination and SARS-CoV-2 variants. Study-wide results and limits: Total T cell responses were possibly underestimated by TCR breadth and depth analyses.

This table comes from immunoSEQ multiplex PCR, and its TCRdb copy is limited to in-frame clones, with some not included. This table holds around 450,000 clones, around 87% found once. Treatment meaning: approximately 18 received Ad26.COV2.S at low or high dose, single or two shots; 5 received placebo; per-sample allocation not given. Day 63 following the first vaccine or placebo injection was when the samples were taken. The V gene end was trimmed by 7 bases and the J gene end by 2 bases; junction bases not matched to a gene: 8. Germline-derived CDR1 and CDR2 are SGHRS and YFSETQ. The CDR3 covers 15 residues. Concerning this clone itself: Its antigen remains unidentified.

This sequence originates from a person aged 18 to 59 who received the Ad26.COV2.S COVID-19 vaccine or a placebo. The chain employs TRBV5-1 and TRBJ1-5, with 8 bases fitting TRBD1. The sequenced sample was peripheral blood, obtained in a trial of Ad26.COV2.S vaccine versus placebo. The CDR3 sequence: CASPLDRAGNQPQHF. CDR3 nucleotide sequence: TGCGCCAGCCCATTGGACAGGGCTGGCAATCAGCCCCAGCATTTT.